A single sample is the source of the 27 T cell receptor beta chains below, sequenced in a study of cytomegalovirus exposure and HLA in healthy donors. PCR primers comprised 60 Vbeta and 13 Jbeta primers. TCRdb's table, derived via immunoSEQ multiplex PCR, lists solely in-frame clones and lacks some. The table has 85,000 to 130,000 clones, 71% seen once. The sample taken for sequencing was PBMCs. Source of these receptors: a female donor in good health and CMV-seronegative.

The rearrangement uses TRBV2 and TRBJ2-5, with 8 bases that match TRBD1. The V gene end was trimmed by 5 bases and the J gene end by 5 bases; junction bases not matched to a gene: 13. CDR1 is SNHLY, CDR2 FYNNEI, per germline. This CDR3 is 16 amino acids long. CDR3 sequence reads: CASSPTRQGSRETQYF. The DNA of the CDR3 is TGTGCCAGCAGTCCAACGAGACAGGGGTCCCGCGAGACCCAGTACTTC.

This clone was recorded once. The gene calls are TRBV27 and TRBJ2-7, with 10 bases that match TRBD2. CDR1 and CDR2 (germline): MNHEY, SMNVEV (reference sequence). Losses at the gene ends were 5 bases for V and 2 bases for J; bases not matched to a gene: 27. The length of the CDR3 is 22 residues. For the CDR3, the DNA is TGTGCCAGCAGTCTGAAATCCCCCGGGACAGGTCGACTAGCGGGCACGACCTACGAGCAGTACTTC. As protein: CASSLKSPGTGRLAGTTYEQYF.

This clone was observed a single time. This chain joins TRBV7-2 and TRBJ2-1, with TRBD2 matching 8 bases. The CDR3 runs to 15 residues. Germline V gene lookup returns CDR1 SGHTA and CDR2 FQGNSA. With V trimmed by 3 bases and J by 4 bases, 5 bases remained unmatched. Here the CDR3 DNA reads TGTGCCAGCAGCTTCGGCGGCGGGAGGTACAATGAGCAGTTCTTC. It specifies CASSFGGGRYNEQFF.

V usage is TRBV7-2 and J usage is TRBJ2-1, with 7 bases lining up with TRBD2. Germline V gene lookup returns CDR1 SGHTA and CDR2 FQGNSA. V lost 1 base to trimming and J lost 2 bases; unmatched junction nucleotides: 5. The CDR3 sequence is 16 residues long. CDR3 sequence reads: CASSLVGGRPYNEQFF. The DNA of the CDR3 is TGTGCCAGCAGCTTAGTCGGGGGGAGGCCCTACAATGAGCAGTTCTTC.

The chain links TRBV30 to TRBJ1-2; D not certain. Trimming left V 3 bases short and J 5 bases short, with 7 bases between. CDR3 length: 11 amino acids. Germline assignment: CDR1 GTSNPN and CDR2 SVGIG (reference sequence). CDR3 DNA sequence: TGTGCCTGGAGGAGGGAATATGGCTACACCTTC. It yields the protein CAWRREYGYTF.

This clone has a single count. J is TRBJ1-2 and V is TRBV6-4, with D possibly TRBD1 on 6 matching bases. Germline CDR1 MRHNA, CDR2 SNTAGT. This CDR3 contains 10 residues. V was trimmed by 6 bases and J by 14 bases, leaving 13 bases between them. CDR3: CASRASGVTF. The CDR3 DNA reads TGTGCCAGCAGGGCATCAGGGGTAACCTTC.

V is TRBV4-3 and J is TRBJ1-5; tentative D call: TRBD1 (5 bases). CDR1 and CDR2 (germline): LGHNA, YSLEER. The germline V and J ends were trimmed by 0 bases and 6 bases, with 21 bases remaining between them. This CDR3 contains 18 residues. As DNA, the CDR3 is TGCGCCAGCAGCCAAGATTGGGACTCCGGTTCGGGGCGTCAGCCCCAGCATTTT. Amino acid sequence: CASSQDWDSGSGRQPQHF.

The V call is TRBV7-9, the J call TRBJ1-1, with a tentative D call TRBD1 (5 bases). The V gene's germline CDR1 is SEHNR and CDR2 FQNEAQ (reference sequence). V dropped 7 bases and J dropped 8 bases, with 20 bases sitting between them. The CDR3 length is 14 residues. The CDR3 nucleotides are TGTGCCAGCACTCAGGGAACTAACAACCGGGAAGCTTTCTTT. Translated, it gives CASTQGTNNREAFF. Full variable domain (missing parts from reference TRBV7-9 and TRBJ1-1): DTGVSQNPRHKITKRGQNVTFRCDPISEHNRLYWYRQTLGQGPEFLTYFQNEAQLEKSRLLSDRFSAERPKGSFSTLEIQRTEQGDSAMYLCASTQGTNNREAFFGQGTRLTVV.

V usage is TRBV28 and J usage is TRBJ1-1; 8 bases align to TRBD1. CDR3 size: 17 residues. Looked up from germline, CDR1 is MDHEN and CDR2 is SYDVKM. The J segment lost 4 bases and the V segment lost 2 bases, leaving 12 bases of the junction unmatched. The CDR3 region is CASSLTPPGGASTEAFF. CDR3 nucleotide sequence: TGTGCCAGCAGTTTAACTCCTCCAGGGGGCGCGTCCACTGAAGCTTTCTTT.

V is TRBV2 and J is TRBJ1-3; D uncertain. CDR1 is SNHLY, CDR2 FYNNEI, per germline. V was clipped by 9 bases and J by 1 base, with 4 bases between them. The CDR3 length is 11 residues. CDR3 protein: CARASGNTIYF. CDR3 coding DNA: TGTGCCAGAGCTTCTGGAAACACCATATATTTT.

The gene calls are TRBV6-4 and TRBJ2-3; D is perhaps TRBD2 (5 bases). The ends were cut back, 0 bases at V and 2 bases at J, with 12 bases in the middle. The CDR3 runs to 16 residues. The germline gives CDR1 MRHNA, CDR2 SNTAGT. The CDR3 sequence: CASSDSPERSTDTQYF. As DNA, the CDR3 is TGTGCCAGCAGTGACTCCCCAGAGCGGTCCACAGATACGCAGTATTTT.

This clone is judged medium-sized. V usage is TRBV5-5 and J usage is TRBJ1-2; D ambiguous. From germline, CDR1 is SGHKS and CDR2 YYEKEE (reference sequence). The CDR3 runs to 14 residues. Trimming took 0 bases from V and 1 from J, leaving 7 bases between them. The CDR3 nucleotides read TGTGCCAGCAGCTTGGTTTCCAGTAACTATGGCTACACCTTC. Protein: CASSLVSSNYGYTF.

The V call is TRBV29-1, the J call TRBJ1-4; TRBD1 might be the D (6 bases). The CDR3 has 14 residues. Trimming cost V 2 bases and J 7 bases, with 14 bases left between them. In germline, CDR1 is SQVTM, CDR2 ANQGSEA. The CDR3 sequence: CSVEFRGLGEKLFF. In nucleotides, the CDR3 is TGCAGCGTTGAATTCAGGGGATTAGGTGAAAAACTGTTTTTT.

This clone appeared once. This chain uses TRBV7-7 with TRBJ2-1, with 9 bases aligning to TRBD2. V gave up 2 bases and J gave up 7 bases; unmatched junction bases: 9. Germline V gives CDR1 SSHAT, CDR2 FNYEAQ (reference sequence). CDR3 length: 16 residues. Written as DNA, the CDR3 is TGTGCCAGCAGCTTACGGTTCGGGACTAGCCCTAATGAGCAGTTCTTC. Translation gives CASSLRFGTSPNEQFF.

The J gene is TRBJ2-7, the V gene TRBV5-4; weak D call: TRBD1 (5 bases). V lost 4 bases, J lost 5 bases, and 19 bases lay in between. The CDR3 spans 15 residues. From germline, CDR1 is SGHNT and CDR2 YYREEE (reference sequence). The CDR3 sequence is CASSPPRAGLDEQYF. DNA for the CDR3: TGTGCCAGCAGCCCACCCAGGGCAGGGCTGGACGAGCAGTACTTC.

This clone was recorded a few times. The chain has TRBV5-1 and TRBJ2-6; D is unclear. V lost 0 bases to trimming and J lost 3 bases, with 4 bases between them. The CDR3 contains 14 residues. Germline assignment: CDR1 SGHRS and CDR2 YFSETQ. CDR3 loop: CASSLAVGANVLTF. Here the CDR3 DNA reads TGCGCCAGCAGCTTGGCGGTTGGGGCCAACGTCCTGACTTTC.

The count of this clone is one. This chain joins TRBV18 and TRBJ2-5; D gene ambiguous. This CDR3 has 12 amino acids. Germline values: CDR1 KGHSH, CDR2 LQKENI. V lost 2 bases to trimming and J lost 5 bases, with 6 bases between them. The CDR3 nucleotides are TGTGCCAGCTCACCATCCGGGGAGACCCAGTACTTC. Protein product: CASSPSGETQYF.

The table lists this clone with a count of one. CDR3 bases: TGTGCCAGCAGCTCGACAGGGTACAACGGGGAGCTGTTTTTT. This gives the protein CASSSTGYNGELFF. V and J are TRBV7-3 and TRBJ2-2; 7 bases are a match to TRBD1. The CDR3 is 14 residues long. The germline CDR1 and CDR2 sequences are SGHTA and FQGTGA. J gave up 7 bases and V 4 bases, and 6 bases lay outside the gene matches.

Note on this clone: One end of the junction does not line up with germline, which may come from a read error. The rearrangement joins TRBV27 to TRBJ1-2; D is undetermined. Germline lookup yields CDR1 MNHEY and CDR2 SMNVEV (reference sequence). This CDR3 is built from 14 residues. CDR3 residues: CASSLSRRSYGYTF. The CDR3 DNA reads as TGTGCCAGCAGTTTATCACGGAGAAGCTATGGCTACACCTTT.

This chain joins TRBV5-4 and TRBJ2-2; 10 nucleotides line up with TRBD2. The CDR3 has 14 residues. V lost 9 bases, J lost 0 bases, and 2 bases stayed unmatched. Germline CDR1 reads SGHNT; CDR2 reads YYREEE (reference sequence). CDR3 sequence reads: CATLAGANTGELFF. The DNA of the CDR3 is TGTGCCACTCTAGCGGGAGCGAACACCGGGGAGCTGTTTTTT. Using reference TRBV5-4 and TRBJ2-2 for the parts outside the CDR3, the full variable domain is ETGVTQSPTHLIKTRGQQVTLRCSSQSGHNTVSWYQQALGQGPQFIFQYYREEENGRGNFPPRFSGLQFPNYSSELNVNALELDDSALYLCATLAGANTGELFFGEGSRLTVL.

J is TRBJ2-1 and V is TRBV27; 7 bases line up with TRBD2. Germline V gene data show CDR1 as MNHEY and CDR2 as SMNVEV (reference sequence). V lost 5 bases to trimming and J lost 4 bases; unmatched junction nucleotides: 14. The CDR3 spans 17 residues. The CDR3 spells CASSTQSAGTKYNEQFF. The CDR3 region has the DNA TGTGCCAGCAGTACCCAATCCGCCGGGACTAAATACAATGAGCAGTTCTTC.

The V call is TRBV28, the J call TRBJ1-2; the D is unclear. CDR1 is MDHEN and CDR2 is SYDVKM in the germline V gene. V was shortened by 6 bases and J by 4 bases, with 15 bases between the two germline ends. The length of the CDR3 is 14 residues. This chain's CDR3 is CASRSPRQAYGYTF. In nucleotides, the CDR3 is TGTGCCAGCAGGTCCCCCCGACAAGCCTATGGCTACACCTTC.

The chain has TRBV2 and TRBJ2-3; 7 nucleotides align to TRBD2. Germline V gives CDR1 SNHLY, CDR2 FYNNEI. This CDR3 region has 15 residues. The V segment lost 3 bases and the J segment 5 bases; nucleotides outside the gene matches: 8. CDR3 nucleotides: TGTGCCAGCAGTGAGATTGGGGTAGCGGGAGATACGCAGTATTTT. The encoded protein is CASSEIGVAGDTQYF.

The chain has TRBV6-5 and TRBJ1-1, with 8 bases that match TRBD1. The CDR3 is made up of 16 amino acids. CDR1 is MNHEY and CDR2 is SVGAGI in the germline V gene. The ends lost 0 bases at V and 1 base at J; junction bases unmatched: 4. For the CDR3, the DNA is TGTGCCAGCAGTTACTCGGGCGGACAGGGGAACACTGAAGCTTTCTTT. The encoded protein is CASSYSGGQGNTEAFF.

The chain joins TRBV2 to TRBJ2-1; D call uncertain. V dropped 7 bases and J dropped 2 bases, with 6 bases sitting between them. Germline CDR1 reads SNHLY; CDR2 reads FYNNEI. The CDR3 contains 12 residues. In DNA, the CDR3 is TGTGCCAGCAAACCGGCCTACAATGAGCAGTTCTTC. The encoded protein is CASKPAYNEQFF.

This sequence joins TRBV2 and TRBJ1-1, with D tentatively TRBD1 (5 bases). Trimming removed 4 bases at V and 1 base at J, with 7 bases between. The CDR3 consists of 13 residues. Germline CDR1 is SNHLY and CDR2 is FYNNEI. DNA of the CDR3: TGTGCCAGCAGTGTGACAGCGAACACTGAAGCTTTCTTT. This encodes CASSVTANTEAFF.

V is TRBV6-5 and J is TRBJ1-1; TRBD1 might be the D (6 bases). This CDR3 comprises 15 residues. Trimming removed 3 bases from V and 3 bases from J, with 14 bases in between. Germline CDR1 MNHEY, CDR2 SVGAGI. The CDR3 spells CASSYSPTGDTEAFF. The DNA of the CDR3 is TGTGCCAGCAGTTATTCCCCGACAGGAGACACTGAAGCTTTCTTT.